A single sample gave rise to the 9 T cell receptor beta chains below, sequenced in a study of cytomegalovirus exposure and HLA in healthy donors. PCR primers comprised 60 Vbeta and 13 Jbeta primers. Here immunoSEQ multiplex PCR was the method, and the copy in TCRdb shows in-frame clones only, minus some. This sample has under 130,000 clones, with 60% to 85% found just once. The specimen sequenced was PBMCs. These receptors all come from a female donor in good health and CMV-seropositive.

This sequence joins TRBV19 and TRBJ1-2, with D possibly being TRBD1 (6 bases). The CDR3 totals 19 residues. Trimming took off 7 bases at V and 4 bases at J, with 31 bases between the two ends. Germline V gene sequence: CDR1 LNHDA, CDR2 SQIVND (reference sequence). This CDR3 is CASTVYFPKGETASYGYTF. In DNA form, the CDR3 reads TGTGCCAGTACCGTATATTTTCCCAAGGGGGAGACCGCTTCCTATGGCTACACCTTC.

The chain couples TRBV2 to TRBJ2-1, with D maybe TRBD1 (6 bases). V was clipped by 5 bases and J by 0 bases, with 11 bases between them. In germline, CDR1 is SNHLY, CDR2 FYNNEI. The CDR3 extends over 15 amino acids. The CDR3 nucleotides read TGTGCCAGCAGTACAGGGTTCAGCTCCTACAATGAGCAGTTCTTC. Its translation is CASSTGFSSYNEQFF.

This sequence joins TRBV4-1 and TRBJ2-1, with 12 bases aligning to TRBD1. The CDR3 totals 16 residues. Germline values: CDR1 MGHRA, CDR2 YSYEKL. V trimming: 2 bases; J trimming: 11 bases; junction bases outside the gene matches: 10. The CDR3 DNA sequence: TGCGCCAGCAGCCAAAGGATCGGGACAGGGGGCCCCCAGCAGTTCTTC. Translation: CASSQRIGTGGPQQFF.

This clone was counted only a few times. This chain joins TRBV30 and TRBJ1-6; D unresolved. V lost 4 bases and J 5 bases, leaving 3 bases between the germline ends. Germline CDR1 and CDR2: GTSNPN and SVGIG (reference sequence). There are 11 residues in the CDR3. CDR3 amino acids: CAWTDNSPLHF. The CDR3 DNA sequence: TGTGCCTGGACGGATAATTCACCCCTCCACTTT.

This chain joins TRBV5-4 and TRBJ2-3; D unresolved. V was trimmed by 0 bases and J by 3 bases, leaving 11 bases between them. Per germline, CDR1 SGHNT and CDR2 YYREEE (reference sequence). There are 15 residues in the CDR3. CDR3 coding DNA: TGTGCCAGCAGCTTGGACGGTCAAAATACAGATACGCAGTATTTT. Its translation is CASSLDGQNTDTQYF.

This chain uses TRBV27 with TRBJ1-1, with D unclear. Germline V CDR1 and CDR2: MNHEY, SMNVEV (reference sequence). V was cut by 3 bases and J by 3 bases, with 2 bases left in between. There are 11 residues in the CDR3. CDR3 in amino acids: CASSFDTEAFF. CDR3 nucleotide sequence: TGTGCCAGCAGTTTCGACACTGAAGCTTTCTTT.

The chain has TRBV30 and TRBJ1-6, with no clear D. V lost 0 bases and J 8 bases, leaving 8 bases between the germline ends. CDR1 and CDR2 (germline): GTSNPN, SVGIG (reference sequence). The CDR3 is 13 amino acids. CDR3 sequence: CAWSVQWDSPLHF. In DNA form, the CDR3 reads TGTGCCTGGAGTGTACAGTGGGATTCACCCCTCCACTTT.

This sequence joins TRBV19 and TRBJ1-5; D is perhaps TRBD1 (5 bases). The germline V gene encodes CDR1 LNHDA and CDR2 SQIVND (reference sequence). The CDR3 is 15 amino acids. The ends were cut back, 3 bases at V and 4 bases at J, with 13 bases in the middle. The CDR3 here is CASSMLWGRNQPQHF. CDR3 in DNA: TGTGCCAGTAGTATGTTATGGGGCCGTAATCAGCCCCAGCATTTT.

The chain recombines TRBV6-1 with TRBJ1-4; D possibly corresponds to TRBD1 (5 bases). This CDR3 contains 14 residues. Trimming pared 7 bases from V and 4 bases from J, leaving 13 bases between. The germline CDR1 and CDR2 sequences are MNHNS and SASEGT. The CDR3 nucleotides are TGTGCCAGCAAGACGGGACTCATTAATGAAAAACTGTTTTTT. Translating gives CASKTGLINEKLFF.